A single sample gave rise to the 18 T cell receptor beta chains below, sequenced in a study of long-term antiretroviral therapy in people with HIV. The immunoSEQ assay was v3.0, run at survey level. This table comes from immunoSEQ multiplex PCR, and its TCRdb copy is limited to in-frame clones, with some not included. The data show 17,000 or so clones, about 91% seen once. This material consisted of unsorted PBMCs, taken 0.3 years after starting antiretroviral therapy. These receptors came from a man aged 60 to 75 with HIV.

The V call is TRBV2, the J call TRBJ2-4; no firm D call. CDR3 length: 12 residues. V was pared by 10 bases and J by 5 bases, with 12 bases between. The germline CDR1 and CDR2 sequences are SNHLY and FYNNEI. CDR3 DNA: TGTGCCACCTCAAACACGCAAAACATTCAGTACTTC. This gives the protein CATSNTQNIQYF. Filled out from reference TRBV2 and TRBJ2-4, the complete variable domain reads EPEVTQTPSHQVTQMGQEVILRCVPISNHLYFYWYRQILGQKVEFLVSFYNNEISEKSEIFDDQFSVERPDGSNFTLKIRSTKLEDSAMYFCATSNTQNIQYFGAGTRLSVL.

This rearrangement joins TRBV5-5 to TRBJ1-5, with D perhaps TRBD1 (6 bases). Germline CDR1 reads SGHKS; CDR2 reads YYEKEE (reference sequence). V lost 1 base and J lost 2, with 13 bases in between. The CDR3 contains 16 residues. Here the CDR3 reads CASSLRGGYGNQPQHF. CDR3 coding DNA: TGTGCCAGCAGCTTGAGGGGGGGTTATGGCAATCAGCCCCAGCATTTT.

The rearrangement links TRBV2 to TRBJ2-3; 10 positions match TRBD1. Germline assignment: CDR1 SNHLY and CDR2 FYNNEI. This CDR3 contains 14 residues. Unmatched junction bases numbered 5, after V lost 8 bases and J lost 3 bases. For the CDR3, the DNA is TGTGCCAGCGACCGGGACAGGGGTACAGATACGCAGTATTTT. Translation gives CASDRDRGTDTQYF.

This clone was seen just once. This chain's CDR3 is CASSRSWGTDFYEQYF. Written as DNA, the CDR3 is TGTGCCAGCAGCCGGAGCTGGGGGACGGACTTCTACGAGCAGTACTTC. V is TRBV14 and J is TRBJ2-7; D possibly matches TRBD1 or TRBD2 (5 bases each). The CDR3 sequence is 16 residues long. Germline assignment: CDR1 SGHDN and CDR2 FVKESK. V lost 4 bases and J lost 3, with 19 bases in between.

The chain combines TRBV2 with TRBJ1-6; D is ambiguous. Per germline, CDR1 SNHLY and CDR2 FYNNEI. Trimming removed 6 bases from V and 2 bases from J, with 5 bases in between. The CDR3 is 13 amino acids. The CDR3 DNA sequence: TGTGCCAGCAGAGGGACCTATAATTCACCCCTCCACTTT. Amino acid sequence: CASRGTYNSPLHF.

J is TRBJ2-3 and V is TRBV28; tentatively, D is TRBD2 (5 bases). Germline CDR1 is MDHEN and CDR2 is SYDVKM. The CDR3 covers 15 residues. V dropped 3 bases and J dropped 3 bases, with 13 bases sitting between them. CDR3: CASSFSPVATDTQYF. CDR3 DNA sequence: TGTGCCAGCAGTTTCTCTCCTGTAGCGACAGATACGCAGTATTTT. Full variable domain (missing parts from reference TRBV28 and TRBJ2-3): DVKVTQSSRYLVKRTGEKVFLECVQDMDHENMFWYRQDPGLGLRLIYFSYDVKMKEKGDIPEGYSVSREKKERFSLILESASTNQTSMYLCASSFSPVATDTQYFGPGTRLTVL.

This chain links TRBV2 with TRBJ1-3; D remains ambiguous. V gave up 4 bases and J gave up 0 bases, with 10 bases separating them. Germline V gene data show CDR1 as SNHLY and CDR2 as FYNNEI. The CDR3 spans 15 residues. The CDR3 DNA sequence: TGTGCCAGCAGTGCTATTGGGTCCTCTGGAAACACCATATATTTT. It specifies CASSAIGSSGNTIYF. Filled out from reference TRBV2 and TRBJ1-3, the complete variable domain reads EPEVTQTPSHQVTQMGQEVILRCVPISNHLYFYWYRQILGQKVEFLVSFYNNEISEKSEIFDDQFSVERPDGSNFTLKIRSTKLEDSAMYFCASSAIGSSGNTIYFGEGSWLTVV.

The J gene is TRBJ2-2, the V gene TRBV5-5; 10 nucleotides line up with TRBD2. J was trimmed by 1 base and V by 5 bases; bases with no gene match: 14. The CDR3 loop spans 19 amino acids. Per germline, CDR1 SGHKS and CDR2 YYEKEE (reference sequence). The CDR3 DNA reads TGTGCCAGCAGTTACGACCTTTTAACTAGCGGGGTGAACACCGGGGAGCTGTTTTTT. Translated: CASSYDLLTSGVNTGELFF.

The rearrangement uses TRBV6-6 and TRBJ1-1; D is perhaps TRBD1 (6 bases). The CDR3 is made up of 12 amino acids. CDR1 and CDR2 (germline): MNHNY, SVGAGI (reference sequence). V was cut by 7 bases and J by 6 bases, with 12 bases left in between. The CDR3 is CASTQGLPEAFF. CDR3 sequence (DNA): TGTGCCAGCACACAGGGCTTGCCTGAAGCTTTCTTT.

This clone was found once. The chain combines TRBV5-1 with TRBJ2-2, with D uncertain. From germline, CDR1 is SGHRS and CDR2 YFSETQ. V gave up 2 bases and J gave up 2 bases, with 1 base separating them. This CDR3 contains 12 residues. The CDR3 region has the DNA TGCGCCAGCAGCTTCAACACCGGGGAGCTGTTTTTT. This encodes CASSFNTGELFF.

The rearrangement uses TRBV7-2 and TRBJ2-2; possible D gene TRBD1, 6 bases. Between the trimmed V and J ends, which lost 5 bases and 4 bases, there was a span of 11 bases. This CDR3 spans 14 amino acids. Germline V CDR1 and CDR2: SGHTA, FQGNSA. CDR3 DNA sequence: TGTGCCAGCAGCCCACAGGGAGCCACCGGGGAGCTGTTTTTT. Protein sequence: CASSPQGATGELFF. The whole variable domain, filled in from reference TRBV7-2 and TRBJ2-2, reads GAGVSQSPSNKVTEKGKDVELRCDPISGHTALYWYRQSLGQGLEFLIYFQGNSAPDKSGLPSDRFSAERTGGSVSTLTIQRTQQEDSAVYLCASSPQGATGELFFGEGSRLTVL.

This clone has a single count. This chain joins TRBV5-4 and TRBJ2-3; D might be TRBD1 or TRBD2, each matching 6 bases. Germline assignment: CDR1 SGHNT and CDR2 YYREEE (reference sequence). The CDR3 sequence is 15 residues long. Trimming removed 5 bases at V and 0 bases at J, with 13 bases between. The CDR3 sequence is CASSFAGGSTDTQYF. The CDR3 coding sequence is TGTGCCAGCAGTTTCGCCGGGGGCAGCACAGATACGCAGTATTTT.

The genes are TRBV7-6 and TRBJ2-3; D uncertain. Deletions cut 5 bases from V and 3 bases from J, with 15 bases between. Germline loops: CDR1 SGHVS, CDR2 FNYEAQ. The CDR3 is made up of 15 amino acids. The CDR3, as DNA: TGTGCCAGCAGCCCACGACGAACCCATACAGATACGCAGTATTTT. Its translation: CASSPRRTHTDTQYF.

J is TRBJ1-2 and V is TRBV14; D remains unclear. Between the trimmed V and J ends, which lost 4 bases and 5 bases, there was a span of 8 bases. This CDR3 is 12 amino acids long. Germline V gene sequence: CDR1 SGHDN, CDR2 FVKESK. Written as DNA, the CDR3 is TGTGCCAGCAGCCTGACGGTGTATGGCTACACCTTC. Translated, it gives CASSLTVYGYTF.

This clone has a handful of counts. The chain joins TRBV27 to TRBJ2-7; TRBD2 matches at 9 bases. V gave up 1 base and J gave up 7 bases; unmatched junction bases: 8. This CDR3 is 15 amino acids long. Germline V lookup: CDR1 MNHEY, CDR2 SMNVEV (reference sequence). CDR3 nucleotides: TGTGCCAGCAGTTTATTTAGCGGGGGAACTCGGGAGCAGTACTTC. This encodes CASSLFSGGTREQYF.

J is TRBJ1-2 and V is TRBV2, with a possible D match to TRBD1 (5 bases). The CDR3 runs 14 residues. V was cut by 5 bases and J by 6 bases, with 16 bases left in between. Germline-derived CDR1 and CDR2 are SNHLY and FYNNEI. The CDR3 DNA reads TGTGCCAGCAGTATAGGCCGGGGCCTGGATGGCTACACCTTC. This gives the protein CASSIGRGLDGYTF.

The chain recombines TRBV7-2 with TRBJ1-6, with a possible D match to TRBD1 (5 bases). The CDR3 loop spans 15 amino acids. Germline assignment: CDR1 SGHTA and CDR2 FQGNSA. Trimming removed 2 bases from V and 5 bases from J, with 10 bases in between. CDR3 sequence: CASSLQTVNNSPLHF. DNA for the CDR3: TGTGCCAGCAGCTTACAGACAGTTAATAATTCACCCCTCCACTTT.

This clone appeared once. The rearrangement links TRBV27 to TRBJ2-1, with 12 bases fitting TRBD2. The CDR3 has 16 residues. Germline CDR1 reads MNHEY; CDR2 reads SMNVEV (reference sequence). V trimming: 5 bases; J trimming: 5 bases; junction bases outside the gene matches: 7. The CDR3 DNA reads as TGTGCCAGCAGTACACTCGGACTAGCGGGGAACAATGAGCAGTTCTTC. Translation: CASSTLGLAGNNEQFF.